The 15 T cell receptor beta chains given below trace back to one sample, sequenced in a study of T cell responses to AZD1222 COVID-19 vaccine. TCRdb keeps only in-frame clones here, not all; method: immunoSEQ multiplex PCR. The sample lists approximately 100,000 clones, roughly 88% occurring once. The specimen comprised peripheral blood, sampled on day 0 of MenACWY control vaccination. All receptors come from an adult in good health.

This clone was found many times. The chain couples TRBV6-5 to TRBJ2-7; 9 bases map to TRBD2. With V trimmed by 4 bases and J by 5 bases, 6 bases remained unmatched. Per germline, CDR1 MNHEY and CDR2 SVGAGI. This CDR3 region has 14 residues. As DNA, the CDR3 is TGTGCCAGCAGTTTTTCTAGCGGGGTCCACGAGCAGTACTTC. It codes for CASSFSSGVHEQYF.

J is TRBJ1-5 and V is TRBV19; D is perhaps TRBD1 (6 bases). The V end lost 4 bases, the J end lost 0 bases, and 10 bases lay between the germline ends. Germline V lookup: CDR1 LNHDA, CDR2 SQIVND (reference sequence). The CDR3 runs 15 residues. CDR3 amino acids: CASSTGHFSNQPQHF. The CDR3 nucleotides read TGTGCCAGTAGTACGGGACACTTTAGCAATCAGCCCCAGCATTTT. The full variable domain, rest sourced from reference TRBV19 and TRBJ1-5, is DGGITQSPKYLFRKEGQNVTLSCEQNLNHDAMYWYRQDPGQGLRLIYYSQIVNDFQKGDIAEGYSVSREKKESFPLTVTSAQKNPTAFYLCASSTGHFSNQPQHFGDGTRLSIL.

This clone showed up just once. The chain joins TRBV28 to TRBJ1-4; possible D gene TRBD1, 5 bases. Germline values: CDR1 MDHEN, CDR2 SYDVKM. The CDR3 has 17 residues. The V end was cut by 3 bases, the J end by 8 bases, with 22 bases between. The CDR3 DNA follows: TGTGCCAGCAGTTTCGTGGCGGTGGGGCGGGATTCCGAAAAACTGTTTTTT. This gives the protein CASSFVAVGRDSEKLFF.

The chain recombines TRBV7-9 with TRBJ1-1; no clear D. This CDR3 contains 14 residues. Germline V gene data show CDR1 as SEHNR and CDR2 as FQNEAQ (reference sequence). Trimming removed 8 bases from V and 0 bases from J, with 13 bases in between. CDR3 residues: CASGPIGLNTEAFF. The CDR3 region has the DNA TGTGCCAGCGGGCCAATAGGGCTGAACACTGAAGCTTTCTTT.

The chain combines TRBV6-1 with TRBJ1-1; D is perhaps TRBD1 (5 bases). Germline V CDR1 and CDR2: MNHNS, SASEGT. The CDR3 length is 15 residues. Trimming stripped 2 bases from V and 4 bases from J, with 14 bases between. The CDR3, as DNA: TGTGCCAGCAGTGAAAACTGGGACGGTGGCACTGAAGCTTTCTTT. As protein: CASSENWDGGTEAFF.

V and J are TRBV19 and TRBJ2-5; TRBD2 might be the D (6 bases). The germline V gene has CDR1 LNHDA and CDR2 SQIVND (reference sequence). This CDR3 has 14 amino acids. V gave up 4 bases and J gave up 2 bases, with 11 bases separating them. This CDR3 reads CASSTAGPQETQYF. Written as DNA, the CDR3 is TGTGCCAGTAGTACAGCGGGCCCGCAAGAGACCCAGTACTTC.

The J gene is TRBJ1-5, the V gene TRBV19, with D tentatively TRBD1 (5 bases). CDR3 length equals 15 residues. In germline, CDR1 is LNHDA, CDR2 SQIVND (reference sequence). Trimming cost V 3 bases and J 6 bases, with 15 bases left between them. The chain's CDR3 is CASSIQFWGTQPQHF. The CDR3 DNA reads TGTGCCAGTAGTATTCAATTCTGGGGGACTCAGCCCCAGCATTTT.

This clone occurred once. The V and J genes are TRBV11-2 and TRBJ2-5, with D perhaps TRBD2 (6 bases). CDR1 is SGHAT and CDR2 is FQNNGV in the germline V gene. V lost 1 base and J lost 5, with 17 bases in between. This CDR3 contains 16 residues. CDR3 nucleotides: TGTGCCAGCAGCTTAGGCCCGGGGCGCGGGGAGGAGACCCAGTACTTC. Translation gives CASSLGPGRGEETQYF. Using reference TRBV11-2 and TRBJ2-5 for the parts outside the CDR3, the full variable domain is EAGVAQSPRYKIIEKRQSVAFWCNPISGHATLYWYQQILGQGPKLLIQFQNNGVVDDSQLPKDRFSAERLKGVDSTLKIQPAKLEDSAVYLCASSLGPGRGEETQYFGPGTRLLVL.

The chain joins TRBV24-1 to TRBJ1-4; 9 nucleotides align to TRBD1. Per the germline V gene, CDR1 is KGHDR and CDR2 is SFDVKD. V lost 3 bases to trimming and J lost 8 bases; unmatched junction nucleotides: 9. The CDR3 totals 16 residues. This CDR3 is CATSDPQQGANEKLFF. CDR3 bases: TGTGCCACCAGTGATCCCCAACAGGGGGCAAACGAAAAACTGTTTTTT.

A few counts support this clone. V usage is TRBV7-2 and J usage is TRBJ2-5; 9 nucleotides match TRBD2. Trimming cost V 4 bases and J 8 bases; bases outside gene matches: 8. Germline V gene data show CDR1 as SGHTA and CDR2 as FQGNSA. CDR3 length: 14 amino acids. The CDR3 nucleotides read TGTGCCAGCAGCTCTCGACTAGCGGCTGTAACCCAGTACTTC. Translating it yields CASSSRLAAVTQYF.

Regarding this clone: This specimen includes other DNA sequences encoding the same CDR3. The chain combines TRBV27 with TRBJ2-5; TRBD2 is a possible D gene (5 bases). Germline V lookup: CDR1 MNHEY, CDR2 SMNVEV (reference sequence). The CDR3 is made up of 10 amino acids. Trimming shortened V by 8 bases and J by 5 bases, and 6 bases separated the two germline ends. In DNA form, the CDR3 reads TGTGCCAGCCGAGGGGAGACCCAGTACTTC. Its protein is CASRGETQYF.

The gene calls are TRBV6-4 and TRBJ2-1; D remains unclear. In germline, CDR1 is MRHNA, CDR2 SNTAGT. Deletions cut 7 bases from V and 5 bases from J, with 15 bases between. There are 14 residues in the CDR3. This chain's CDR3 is CASKSAPTHNEQFF. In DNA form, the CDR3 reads TGTGCCAGCAAGTCGGCACCCACCCACAATGAGCAGTTCTTC.

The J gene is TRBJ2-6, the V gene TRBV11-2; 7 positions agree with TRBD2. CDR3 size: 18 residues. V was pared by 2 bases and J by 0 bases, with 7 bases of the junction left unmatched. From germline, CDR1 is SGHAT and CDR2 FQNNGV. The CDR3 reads CASSLWASGPSGANVLTF. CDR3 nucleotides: TGTGCCAGCAGCTTATGGGCTAGCGGCCCCTCTGGGGCCAACGTCCTGACTTTC.

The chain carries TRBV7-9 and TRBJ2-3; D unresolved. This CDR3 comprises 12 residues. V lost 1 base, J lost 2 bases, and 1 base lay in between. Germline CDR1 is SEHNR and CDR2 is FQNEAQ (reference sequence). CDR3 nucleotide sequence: TGTGCCAGCAGCTTAGACACAGATACGCAGTATTTT. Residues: CASSLDTDTQYF.

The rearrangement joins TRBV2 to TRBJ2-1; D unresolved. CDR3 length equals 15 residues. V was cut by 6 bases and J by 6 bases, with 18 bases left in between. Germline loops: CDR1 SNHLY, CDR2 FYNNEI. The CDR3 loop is CASSADGRQINEQFF. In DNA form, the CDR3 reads TGTGCCAGCAGCGCAGACGGGCGGCAGATCAATGAGCAGTTCTTC. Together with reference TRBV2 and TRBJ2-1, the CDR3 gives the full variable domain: EPEVTQTPSHQVTQMGQEVILRCVPISNHLYFYWYRQILGQKVEFLVSFYNNEISEKSEIFDDQFSVERPDGSNFTLKIRSTKLEDSAMYFCASSADGRQINEQFFGPGTRLTVL.